The clone carrying this TCR beta chain was detected only a few times. The second PCR ran roughly 6 to 11 cycles with a sample-barcoded 5' primer and J-beta primers. A 12-random-nucleotide template-switch adaptor tagged each cDNA molecule. Each CDR3 protein is one row after TCRdb ran MiXCR on the 5' RACE reads. Among approximately 1.5 million distinct CDR3 sequences listed, roughly a third were seen once. The record originates from a study of blood T cells in healthy people across ages. Across the whole study: Template switching retrieved approximately one barcoded beta molecule for each two T cells.

The CDR3 contains 15 residues. The junction had 11 bases not matched to a gene; V was cut back by 3 bases and J by 8 bases. The germline V gene encodes CDR1 MNHEY and CDR2 SMNVEV (reference sequence). This clonotype originated in a woman younger than 45 in good health. J is TRBJ1-2 and V is TRBV27; 8 bases are shared with TRBD1. Sequencing was done on a sample of blood. CDR3 in amino acids: CASSFTGGGIYGYTF. The CDR3 DNA reads TGTGCCAGCAGTTTCACAGGGGGAGGGATCTACGGCTACACCTTC.